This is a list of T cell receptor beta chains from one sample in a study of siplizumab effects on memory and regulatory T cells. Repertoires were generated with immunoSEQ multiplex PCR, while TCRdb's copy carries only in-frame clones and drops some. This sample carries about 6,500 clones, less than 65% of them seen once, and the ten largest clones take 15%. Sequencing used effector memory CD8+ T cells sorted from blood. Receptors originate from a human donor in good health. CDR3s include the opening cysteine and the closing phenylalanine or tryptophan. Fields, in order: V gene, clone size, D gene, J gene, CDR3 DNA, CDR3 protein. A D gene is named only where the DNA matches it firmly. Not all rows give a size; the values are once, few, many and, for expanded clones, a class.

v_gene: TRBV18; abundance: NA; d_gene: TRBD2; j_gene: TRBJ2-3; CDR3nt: TGTGCCAGCTCTTCGCTGGGACTAGCGGAGGGCACAGATACGCAGTATTTT; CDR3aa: CASSSLGLAEGTDTQYF
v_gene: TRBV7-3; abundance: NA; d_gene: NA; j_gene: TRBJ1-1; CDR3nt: TGTGCCAGCAGCTTAGAGATCCTGGGGGTGGCTTTCTTT; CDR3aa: CASSLEILGVAFF
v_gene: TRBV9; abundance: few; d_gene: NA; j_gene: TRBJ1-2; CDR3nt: TGTGCCAGCAGCGTAGCGAGGGAGGGACCGGACTATGGCTACACCTTC; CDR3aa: CASSVAREGPDYGYTF
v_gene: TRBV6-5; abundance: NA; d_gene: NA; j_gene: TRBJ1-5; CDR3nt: TGTGCCAGCAGTTATGCCCCTAGCAATCAGCCCCAGCATTTT; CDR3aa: CASSYAPSNQPQHF
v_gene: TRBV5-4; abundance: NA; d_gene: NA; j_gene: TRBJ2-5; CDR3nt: TGTGCCAGCAGCTTCTGGGGAGGAGAGACCCAGTACTTC; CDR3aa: CASSFWGGETQYF
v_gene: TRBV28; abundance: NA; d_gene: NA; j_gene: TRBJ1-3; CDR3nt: TGTGCCAGCAGTCCCTCGGGGTTCTCGGGAAACACCATATATTTT; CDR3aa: CASSPSGFSGNTIYF
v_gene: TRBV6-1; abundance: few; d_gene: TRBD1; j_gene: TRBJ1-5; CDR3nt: TGTGCCAGCAGTGAAGCGACAGGGAATGGGGCCCAGCATTTT; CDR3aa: CASSEATGNGAQHF
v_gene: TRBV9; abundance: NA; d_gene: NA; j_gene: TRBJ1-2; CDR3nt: TGTGCCAGCAGCGTATTTGAAGGGAATAGAGGCTACACCTTC; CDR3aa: CASSVFEGNRGYTF
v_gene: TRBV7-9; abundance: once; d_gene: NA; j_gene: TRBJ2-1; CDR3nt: TGTGCCAGCAGCTTAGCTCCCCAGGGGAGGAATGAGCAGTTCTTC; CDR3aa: CASSLAPQGRNEQFF
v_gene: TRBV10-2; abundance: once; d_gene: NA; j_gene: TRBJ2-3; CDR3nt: TGCGCCAGCAGTGATAGCGGAATGGTGGATACGCAGTATTTT; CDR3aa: CASSDSGMVDTQYF
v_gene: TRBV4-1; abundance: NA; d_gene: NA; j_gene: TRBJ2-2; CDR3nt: TGCGCCAGCGGACAGTCGAACACCGGGGAGCTGTTTTTT; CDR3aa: CASGQSNTGELFF
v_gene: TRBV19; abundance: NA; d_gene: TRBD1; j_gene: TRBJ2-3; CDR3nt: TGTGCCACCGCTACAGGGGGCGAAAATACGCAGTATTTT; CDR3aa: CATATGGENTQYF
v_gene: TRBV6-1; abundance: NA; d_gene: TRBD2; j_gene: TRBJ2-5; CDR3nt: TGTGCCAGCAGTGAACTAGCGGGGGGGCCACAAGAGACCCAGTACTTC; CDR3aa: CASSELAGGPQETQYF
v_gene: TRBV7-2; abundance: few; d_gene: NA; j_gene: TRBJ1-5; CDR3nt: TGTGCCAGCAGCCCTATCCCGTGGGCGAGCAATCAGCCCCAGCATTTT; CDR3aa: CASSPIPWASNQPQHF
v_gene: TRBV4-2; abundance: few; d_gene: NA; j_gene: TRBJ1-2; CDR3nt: TGTGCCAGCAGCCAAGATCTTCGGGCGTACTATGGCTACACCTTC; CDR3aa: CASSQDLRAYYGYTF
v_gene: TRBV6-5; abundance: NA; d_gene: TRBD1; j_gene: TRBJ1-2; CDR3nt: TGTGCCAGCAGGCCCGGGACAGGGAACGGCTACACCTTC; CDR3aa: CASRPGTGNGYTF
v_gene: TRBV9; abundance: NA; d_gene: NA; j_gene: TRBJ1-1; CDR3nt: TGTGCCAGCAGCGTAGAAGGGTATGGCATCAACACTGAAGCTTTCTTT; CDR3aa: CASSVEGYGINTEAFF
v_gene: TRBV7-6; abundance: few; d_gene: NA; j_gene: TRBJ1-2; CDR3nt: TGTGCCAGCAGCTTAGGAAATAACTATGGCTACACCTTC; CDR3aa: CASSLGNNYGYTF
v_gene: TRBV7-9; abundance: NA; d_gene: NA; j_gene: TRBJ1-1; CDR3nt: TGTGCCAGCAGCTTATTGACCCGCACTGAAGCTTTCTTT; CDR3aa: CASSLLTRTEAFF
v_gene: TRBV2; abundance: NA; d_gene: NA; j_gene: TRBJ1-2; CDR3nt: TGTGCCAGCAGTGCCAGGGTGCGTGGCTACACCTTC; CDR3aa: CASSARVRGYTF
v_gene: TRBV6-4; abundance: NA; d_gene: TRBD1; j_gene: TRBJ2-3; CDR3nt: TGTGCCAGCAGTGAAAAGGGGGCCACAGATACGCAGTATTTT; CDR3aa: CASSEKGATDTQYF
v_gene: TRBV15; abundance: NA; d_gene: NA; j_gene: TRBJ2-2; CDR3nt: TGTGCCACCAGCAGGTTCTTGGGCCTGGATGACACCGGGGAGCTGTTTTTT; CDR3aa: CATSRFLGLDDTGELFF
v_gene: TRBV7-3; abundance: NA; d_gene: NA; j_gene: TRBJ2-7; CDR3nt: TGTGCCAGCAGCTTAGGACTCGGCCCGGGGAGCGAGCAGTACTTC; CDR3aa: CASSLGLGPGSEQYF
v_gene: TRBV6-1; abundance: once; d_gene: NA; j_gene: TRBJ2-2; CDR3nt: TGTGCCAGCAGTGAAGCGGACGGCCGTGGGGAGCTGTTTTTT; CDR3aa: CASSEADGRGELFF
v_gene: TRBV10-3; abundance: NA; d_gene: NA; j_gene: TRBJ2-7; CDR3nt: TGTGCCATCAGTGATGGGAACATTATGGAGGAGCAGTACTTC; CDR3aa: CAISDGNIMEEQYF
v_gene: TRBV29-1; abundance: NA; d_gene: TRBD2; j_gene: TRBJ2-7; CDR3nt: TGCAGCGTGTCGGGGGGGGCCCCCTACGAGCAGTACTTC; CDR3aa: CSVSGGAPYEQYF
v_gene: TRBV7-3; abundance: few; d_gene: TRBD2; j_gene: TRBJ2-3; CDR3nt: TGTGCCAGCAGCTCCGGGCGGGGGGTCACAGATACGCAGTATTTT; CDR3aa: CASSSGRGVTDTQYF
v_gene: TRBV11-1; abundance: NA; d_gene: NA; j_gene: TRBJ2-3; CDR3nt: TGTGCCAGCAGCTTAGAACAGTACACAGATACGCAGTATTTT; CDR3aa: CASSLEQYTDTQYF
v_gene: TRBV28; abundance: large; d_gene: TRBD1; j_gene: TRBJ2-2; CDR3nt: TGTGCCAGCAGTTCGGGACAGGCGGACACCGGGGAGCTGTTTTTT; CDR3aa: CASSSGQADTGELFF